The sequence of this T cell receptor (beta chain) was determined in a study of CD8 T cells in Susac syndrome. Trimming took 0 bases from V and 0 from J, leaving 10 bases between them. The CDR3 is made up of 17 amino acids. CDR1 and CDR2 (germline): SGHRS, YFSETQ. Included as multiple sclerosis controls were treatment-naive patients who had stable or active relapsing-remitting disease. Purification of the CD8+ and CD4+ T cells relied on negative isolation, and TEMRA cells underwent FACS enrichment. When the RNA was reverse transcribed, random hexamers were used with an input of about 0.5 to 1 ug. TCRdb re-called the immunoSEQ multiplex PCR reads through MiXCR, storing one row per CDR3 protein. This sample has 50,000 or so distinct CDR3 sequences; 93% occur once, and the top ten carry 0.4% to 0.65%.

This chain uses TRBV5-1 with TRBJ1-6; D remains unclear. The source of this sequence is a human donor with multiple sclerosis. Sequenced: CD8+ T cells from PBMCs. The CDR3 DNA sequence: TGCGCCAGCAGCTTGGATCCGGGGAGCTCCTATAATTCACCCCTCCACTTT. Translating it yields CASSLDPGSSYNSPLHF.